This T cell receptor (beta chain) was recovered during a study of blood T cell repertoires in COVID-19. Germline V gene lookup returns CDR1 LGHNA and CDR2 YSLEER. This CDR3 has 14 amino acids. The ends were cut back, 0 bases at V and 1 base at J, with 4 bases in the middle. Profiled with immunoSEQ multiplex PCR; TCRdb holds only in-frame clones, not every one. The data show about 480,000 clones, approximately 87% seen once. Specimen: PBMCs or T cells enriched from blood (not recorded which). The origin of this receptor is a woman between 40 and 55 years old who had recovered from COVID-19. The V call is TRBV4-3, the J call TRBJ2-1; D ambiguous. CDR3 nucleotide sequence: TGCGCCAGCAGCCAAGATCGTTCCTACAATGAGCAGTTCTTC. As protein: CASSQDRSYNEQFF.